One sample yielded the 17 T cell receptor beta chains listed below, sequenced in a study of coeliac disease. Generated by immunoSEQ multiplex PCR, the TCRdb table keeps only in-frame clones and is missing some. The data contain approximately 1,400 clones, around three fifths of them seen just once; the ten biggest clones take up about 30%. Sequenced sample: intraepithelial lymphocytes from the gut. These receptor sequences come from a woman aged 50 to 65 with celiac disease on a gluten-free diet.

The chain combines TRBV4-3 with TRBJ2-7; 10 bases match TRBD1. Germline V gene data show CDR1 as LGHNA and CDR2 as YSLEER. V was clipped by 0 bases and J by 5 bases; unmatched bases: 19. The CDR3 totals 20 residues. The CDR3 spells CASSQDAGGQGRLAPNEQYF. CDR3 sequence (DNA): TGCGCCAGCAGCCAAGACGCTGGGGGACAGGGGAGGCTAGCCCCCAACGAGCAGTACTTC.

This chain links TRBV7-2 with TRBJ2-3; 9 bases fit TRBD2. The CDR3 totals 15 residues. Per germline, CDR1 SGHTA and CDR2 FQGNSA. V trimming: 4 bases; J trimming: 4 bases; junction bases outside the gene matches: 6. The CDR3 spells CASSSYSGGADTQYF. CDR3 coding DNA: TGTGCCAGCAGCTCCTATAGCGGGGGCGCAGATACGCAGTATTTT.

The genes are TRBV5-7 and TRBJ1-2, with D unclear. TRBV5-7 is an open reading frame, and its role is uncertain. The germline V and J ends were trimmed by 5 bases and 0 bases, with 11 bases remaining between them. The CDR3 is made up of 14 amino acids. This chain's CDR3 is CASSSSYSNYGYTF. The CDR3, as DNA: TGTGCCAGCAGTTCGAGCTACTCTAACTATGGCTACACCTTC.

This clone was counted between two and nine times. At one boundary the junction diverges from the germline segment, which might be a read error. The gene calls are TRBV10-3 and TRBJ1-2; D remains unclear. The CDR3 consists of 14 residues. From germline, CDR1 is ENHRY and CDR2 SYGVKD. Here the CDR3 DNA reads TGTGCCAGCAGTTATGGAGGAACTAACTATGGCTACACCTTC. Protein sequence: CASSYGGTNYGYTF.

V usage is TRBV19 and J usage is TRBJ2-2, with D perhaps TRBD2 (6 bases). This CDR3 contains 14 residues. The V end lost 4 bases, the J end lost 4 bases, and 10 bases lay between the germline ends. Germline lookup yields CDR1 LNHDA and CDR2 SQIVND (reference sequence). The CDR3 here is CASSTERATGELFF. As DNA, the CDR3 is TGTGCCAGTAGTACTGAGCGGGCCACCGGGGAGCTGTTTTTT.

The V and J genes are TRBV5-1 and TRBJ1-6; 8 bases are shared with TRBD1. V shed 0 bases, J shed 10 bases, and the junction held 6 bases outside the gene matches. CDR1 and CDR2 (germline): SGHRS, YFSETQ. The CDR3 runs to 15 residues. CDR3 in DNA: TGCGCCAGCAGCTTGGGGGGGACAGGTCAATCACCCCTCCACTTT. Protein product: CASSLGGTGQSPLHF.

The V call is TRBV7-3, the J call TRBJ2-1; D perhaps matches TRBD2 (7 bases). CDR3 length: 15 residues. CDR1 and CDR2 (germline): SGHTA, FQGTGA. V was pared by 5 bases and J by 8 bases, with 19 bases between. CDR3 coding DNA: TGTGCCAGCAGCCTCAACCCTGGGGGGGCGGATGAGCAGTTCTTC. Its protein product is CASSLNPGGADEQFF.

CDR3 region: CASSFYNEQFF. CDR3 in DNA: TGTGCCAGCAGCTTCTACAATGAGCAGTTCTTC. This chain joins TRBV27 and TRBJ2-1; D is ambiguous. The CDR3 length is 11 residues. Germline CDR1 is MNHEY and CDR2 is SMNVEV (reference sequence). V was pared by 6 bases and J by 3 bases, with 3 bases between.

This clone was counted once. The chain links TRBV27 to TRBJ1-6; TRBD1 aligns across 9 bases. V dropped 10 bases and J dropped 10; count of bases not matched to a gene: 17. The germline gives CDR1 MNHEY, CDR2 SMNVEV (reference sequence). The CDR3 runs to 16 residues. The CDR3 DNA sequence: TGTGCCACCACCCTGGCCCCTGGACAGGGGTGGTCACCCCTCCACTTT. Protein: CATTLAPGQGWSPLHF.

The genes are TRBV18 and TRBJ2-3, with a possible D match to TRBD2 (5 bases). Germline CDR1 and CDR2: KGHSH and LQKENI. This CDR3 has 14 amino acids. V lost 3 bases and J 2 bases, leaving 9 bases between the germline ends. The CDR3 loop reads CASSPPTNTDTQYF. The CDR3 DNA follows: TGTGCCAGCTCACCCCCGACTAACACAGATACGCAGTATTTT.

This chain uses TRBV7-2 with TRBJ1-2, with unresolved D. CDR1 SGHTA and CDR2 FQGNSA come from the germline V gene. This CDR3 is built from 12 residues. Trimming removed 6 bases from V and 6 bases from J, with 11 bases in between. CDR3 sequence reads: CASSRRGNGYTF. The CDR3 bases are TGTGCCAGCAGTCGGCGAGGGAATGGCTACACCTTC.

The CDR3 is CASSLYDRGREKLFF. The CDR3 DNA is TGTGCCAGCAGCTTATATGACCGCGGTAGGGAAAAACTGTTTTTT. The V gene is TRBV7-9, the J gene TRBJ1-4; D is uncertain. V was cut by 2 bases and J by 8 bases, with 15 bases left in between. The CDR3 extends over 15 amino acids. Germline lookup yields CDR1 SEHNR and CDR2 FQNEAQ (reference sequence).

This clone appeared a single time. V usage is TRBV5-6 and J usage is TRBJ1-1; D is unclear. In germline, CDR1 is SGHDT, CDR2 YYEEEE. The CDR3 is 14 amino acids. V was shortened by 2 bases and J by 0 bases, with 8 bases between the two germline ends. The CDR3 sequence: CASSFINMNTEAFF. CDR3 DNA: TGTGCCAGCAGCTTTATCAACATGAACACTGAAGCTTTCTTT.

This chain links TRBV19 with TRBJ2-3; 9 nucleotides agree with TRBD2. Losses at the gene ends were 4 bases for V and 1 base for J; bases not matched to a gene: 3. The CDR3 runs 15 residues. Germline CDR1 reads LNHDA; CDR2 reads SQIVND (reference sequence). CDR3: CASSTQRGGTDTQYF. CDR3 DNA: TGTGCCAGTAGTACCCAGCGGGGGGGCACAGATACGCAGTATTTT.

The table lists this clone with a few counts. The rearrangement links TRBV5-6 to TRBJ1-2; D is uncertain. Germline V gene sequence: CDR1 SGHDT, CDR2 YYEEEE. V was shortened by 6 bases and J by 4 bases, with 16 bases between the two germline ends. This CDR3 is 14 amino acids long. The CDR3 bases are TGTGCCAGCACCACCCCGGGTCGAGGCTATGGCTACACCTTC. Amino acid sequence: CASTTPGRGYGYTF. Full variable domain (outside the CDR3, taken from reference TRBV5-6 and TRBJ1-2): DAGVTQSPTHLIKTRGQQVTLRCSPKSGHDTVSWYQQALGQGPQFIFQYYEEEERQRGNFPDRFSGHQFPNYSSELNVNALLLGDSALYLCASTTPGRGYGYTFGSGTRLTVV.

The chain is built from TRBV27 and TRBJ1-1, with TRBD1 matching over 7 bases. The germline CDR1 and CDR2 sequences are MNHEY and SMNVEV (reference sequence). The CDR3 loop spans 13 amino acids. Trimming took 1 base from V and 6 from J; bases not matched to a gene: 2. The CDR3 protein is CASSLYRGAEAFF. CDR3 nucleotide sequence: TGTGCCAGCAGTTTATACAGGGGAGCTGAAGCTTTCTTT.

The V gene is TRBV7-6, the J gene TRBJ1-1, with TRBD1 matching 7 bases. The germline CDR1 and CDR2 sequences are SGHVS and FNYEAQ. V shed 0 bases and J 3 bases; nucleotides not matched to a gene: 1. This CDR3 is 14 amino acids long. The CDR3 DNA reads TGTGCCAGCAGCTTAGCCGACAGGGACACTGAAGCTTTCTTT. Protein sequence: CASSLADRDTEAFF.